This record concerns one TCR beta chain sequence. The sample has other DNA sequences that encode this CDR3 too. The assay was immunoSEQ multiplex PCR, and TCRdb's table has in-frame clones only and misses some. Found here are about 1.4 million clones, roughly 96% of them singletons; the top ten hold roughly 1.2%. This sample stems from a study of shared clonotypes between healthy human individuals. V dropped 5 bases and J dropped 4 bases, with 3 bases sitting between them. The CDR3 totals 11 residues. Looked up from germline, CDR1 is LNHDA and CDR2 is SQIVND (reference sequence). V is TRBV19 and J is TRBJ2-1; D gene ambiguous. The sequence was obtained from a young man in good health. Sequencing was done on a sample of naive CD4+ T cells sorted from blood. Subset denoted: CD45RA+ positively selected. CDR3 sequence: CASSRYNEQFF. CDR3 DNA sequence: TGTGCCAGTAGTCGATACAATGAGCAGTTCTTC.